The present T cell receptor beta chain was sequenced within a study of cytomegalovirus exposure and HLA in healthy donors. Study in general: Earlier sequencing of about 179 million T cells yielded under 120 million unique TCR beta sequences. Overall study findings and caveats: Most TCRs appeared rarely, but some public TCRs recurred in many donors. In a later analysis, V- and J-gene trimming of beta chains associated with a DCLRE1C missense variant, replicated independently.

This clone was seen only a few times. Antigen unknown. This CDR3 is 15 amino acids long. V was cut by 2 bases and J by 1 base, with 9 bases left in between. Per the germline V gene, CDR1 is MNHEY and CDR2 is SVGAGI. Amplification used 60 Vbeta primers and 13 Jbeta primers. Only in-frame clones appear in the TCRdb table, and some are missing; sequencing was by immunoSEQ multiplex PCR. The table includes 130,000 to 150,000 clones, about 74% detected once. The chain links TRBV6-5 to TRBJ2-1, with D unresolved. The TCR was taken from a woman in her thirties or forties in good health and CMV-seronegative. The specimen was PBMCs. This chain's CDR3 is CASSYGQLSYNEQFF. The CDR3 nucleotides are TGTGCCAGCAGTTACGGGCAGTTATCCTACAATGAGCAGTTCTTC.